Following are 23 T cell receptor beta chains from one sample sequenced in a study of blood T cell repertoires in COVID-19. Measured with immunoSEQ multiplex PCR; TCRdb has only the in-frame clones, and not every one. Of roughly 250,000 clones listed, around 86% are singletons. The specimen was peripheral blood. Every receptor here comes from a woman aged 55 to 70 with active or convalescent COVID-19.

The chain uses TRBV29-1 and TRBJ2-7, with a weak D call TRBD2 (7 bases). This CDR3 is built from 14 residues. Germline V gene sequence: CDR1 SQVTM, CDR2 ANQGSEA. V was trimmed by 8 bases and J by 0 bases, leaving 17 bases between them. The CDR3 nucleotides read TGCAGCTTCAAGAGGGGGGGGAGCTCCTACGAGCAGTACTTC. Amino acids: CSFKRGGSSYEQYF.

The chain couples TRBV6-5 to TRBJ2-7, with D possibly being TRBD2 (7 bases). Trimming took 6 bases from V and 3 from J, leaving 18 bases between them. Germline V lookup: CDR1 MNHEY, CDR2 SVGAGI. CDR3 length: 15 amino acids. CDR3 amino acids: CASSAGGRGFYEQYF. The CDR3 DNA reads as TGTGCCAGCAGCGCCGGGGGGCGAGGCTTCTACGAGCAGTACTTC.

The chain combines TRBV11-2 with TRBJ2-3, with D possibly being TRBD2 (7 bases). The CDR3 contains 17 residues. Germline V gives CDR1 SGHAT, CDR2 FQNNGV. Trimming shortened V by 0 bases and J by 2 bases, and 15 bases separated the two germline ends. Here the CDR3 DNA reads TGTGCCAGCAGCTTAGATTTGGCGGGGGCCTTCACAGATACGCAGTATTTT. Its translation is CASSLDLAGAFTDTQYF.

In its sample, this clone was seen once. One end of the junction is discordant with germline, which a read error may explain. The chain employs TRBV3-1 (or the pseudogene TRBV3-2) and TRBJ2-7; D is possibly TRBD2 (6 bases). The V gene's germline CDR1 is LGHDT and CDR2 YNNKEL (reference sequence). The CDR3 has 13 residues. For the CDR3, the DNA is TGTGCCAGCAGCCAAGATTCGCGGGAACGGCTACTCTTC. Its protein product is CASSQDSRERLLF.

This sequence joins TRBV19 and TRBJ1-5, with D perhaps matching TRBD1 (5 bases). Deletions cut 7 bases from V and 4 bases from J, with 17 bases between. In germline, CDR1 is LNHDA, CDR2 SQIVND (reference sequence). The CDR3 length is 15 residues. The CDR3 DNA reads as TGTGCCAGTACCCCAGAGACAGTGGGTAATCAGCCCCAGCATTTT. This codes for CASTPETVGNQPQHF.

CDR3 sequence (DNA): TGCGCCAGCAGCTTGGGGAGCGGTTATGGCCTTGGATCTGGAAACACCATATATTTT. As protein: CASSLGSGYGLGSGNTIYF. V is TRBV5-1 and J is TRBJ1-3; no firm D call. Trimming cost V 0 bases and J 1 base, with 20 bases left between them. The germline gives CDR1 SGHRS, CDR2 YFSETQ. The CDR3 is made up of 19 amino acids.

The V and J genes are TRBV6-5 and TRBJ1-6; a possible D gene is TRBD1 (6 bases). The CDR3 totals 15 residues. Trimming pared 9 bases from V and 3 bases from J, leaving 15 bases between. Germline V gene sequence: CDR1 MNHEY, CDR2 SVGAGI. Here the CDR3 DNA reads TGTGCCAGTGAAAGACAGGTATTCTATAATTCACCCCTCCACTTT. Protein sequence: CASERQVFYNSPLHF.

The gene calls are TRBV4-2 and TRBJ1-4, with a tentative D call TRBD1 (6 bases). CDR3 size: 15 residues. The ends were cut back, 6 bases at V and 4 bases at J, with 15 bases in the middle. The germline CDR1 and CDR2 sequences are LGHNA and YNFKEQ. The CDR3 loop is CASRPATGFNEKLFF. CDR3 bases: TGTGCCAGCAGACCTGCGACAGGTTTTAATGAAAAACTGTTTTTT.

This sequence joins TRBV9 and TRBJ2-5; possible D gene TRBD2, 5 bases. V gave up 0 bases and J gave up 4 bases, with 13 bases separating them. CDR1 SGDLS and CDR2 YYNGEE come from the germline V gene. CDR3 length: 15 amino acids. DNA of the CDR3: TGTGCCAGCAGCGTAGGCCCAGTCGAGGGAGAGACCCAGTACTTC. Translation gives CASSVGPVEGETQYF.

The gene calls are TRBV21-1 and TRBJ1-2. TRBV21-1 is a recognized pseudogene. The CDR3 length is 13 residues. The DNA for the CDR3 is TGTGCCAGCAGCAATTACGATCGGTATGGCTACACCTTC. Translation: CASSNYDRYGYTF.

The gene calls are TRBV3-1 (or the pseudogene TRBV3-2) and TRBJ2-3, with 13 bases identical to TRBD2. V shed 0 bases and J 0 bases; nucleotides not matched to a gene: 9. Germline V gene sequence: CDR1 LGHDT, CDR2 YNNKEL (reference sequence). The CDR3 sequence is 20 residues long. The chain's CDR3 is CASSQDSRLAGGTSTDTQYF. The CDR3 DNA follows: TGTGCCAGCAGCCAAGATAGCCGACTAGCGGGGGGCACTAGCACAGATACGCAGTATTTT.

V and J are TRBV2 and TRBJ2-1; 7 nucleotides match TRBD2. The germline V gene encodes CDR1 SNHLY and CDR2 FYNNEI. The CDR3 covers 16 residues. J lost 2 bases, V lost 6 bases, and 10 bases had no gene match. CDR3 region: CASRGRETIAYNEQFF. The CDR3 region has the DNA TGTGCCAGCAGAGGGCGGGAGACGATCGCCTACAATGAGCAGTTCTTC.

V and J are TRBV27 and TRBJ1-1, with TRBD1 matching 7 bases. Germline values: CDR1 MNHEY, CDR2 SMNVEV (reference sequence). The CDR3 runs 15 residues. J lost 5 bases, V lost 8 bases, and 14 bases had no gene match. In DNA, the CDR3 is TGTGCCAGCCAGAGAGGGACAGTGGAATGGACTGAAGCTTTCTTT. Translating it yields CASQRGTVEWTEAFF.

The genes are TRBV10-3 and TRBJ1-4, with 8 bases that match TRBD1. Losses at the gene ends were 3 bases for V and 8 bases for J; bases not matched to a gene: 8. The CDR3 covers 15 residues. Germline assignment: CDR1 ENHRY and CDR2 SYGVKD. The CDR3 here is CAISDAGQVGEKLFF. The CDR3 DNA follows: TGTGCCATCAGTGACGCGGGACAGGTCGGGGAAAAACTGTTTTTT.

The rearrangement links TRBV9 to TRBJ2-2, with TRBD1 identical over 7 bases. The CDR3 runs 15 residues. The ends lost 3 bases at V and 4 bases at J; junction bases unmatched: 6. From germline, CDR1 is SGDLS and CDR2 YYNGEE. The CDR3 spells CASSARQGATGELFF. In DNA form, the CDR3 reads TGTGCCAGCAGCGCGAGACAGGGAGCCACCGGGGAGCTGTTTTTT. The full variable domain, completed using reference TRBV9 and TRBJ2-2, is DSGVTQTPKHLITATGQRVTLRCSPRSGDLSVYWYQQSLDQGLQFLIQYYNGEERAKGNILERFSAQQFPDLHSELNLSSLELGDSALYFCASSARQGATGELFFGEGSRLTVL.

V gene TRBV6-5 combines with J gene TRBJ1-2; D remains ambiguous. CDR3 length equals 14 residues. Per germline, CDR1 MNHEY and CDR2 SVGAGI. V shed 6 bases and J shed 2 bases, with 13 bases lying between them. The CDR3 bases are TGTGCCAGCAGGGGATCCGGGATAAACTATGGCTACACCTTC. Amino acid sequence: CASRGSGINYGYTF.

The rearrangement links TRBV6-1 to TRBJ1-6; D is ambiguous. Trimming pared 2 bases from V and 7 bases from J, leaving 12 bases between. Germline V gene data show CDR1 as MNHNS and CDR2 as SASEGT. This CDR3 contains 15 residues. This chain's CDR3 is CASSETWSENSPLHF. In DNA, the CDR3 is TGTGCCAGCAGTGAAACCTGGAGCGAAAATTCACCCCTCCACTTT.

The chain carries TRBV3-1 (or the pseudogene TRBV3-2) and TRBJ2-3; the match to TRBD2 covers 9 bases. The CDR3 length is 15 residues. V shed 2 bases and J 1 base; nucleotides not matched to a gene: 1. Germline V gene sequence: CDR1 LGHDT, CDR2 YNNKEL (reference sequence). The CDR3 sequence is CASSQLAGRTDTQYF. In DNA form, the CDR3 reads TGTGCCAGCAGCCAACTAGCGGGGCGCACAGATACGCAGTATTTT.

The gene calls are TRBV11-2 and TRBJ2-1, with TRBD2 identical over 8 bases. Germline lookup yields CDR1 SGHAT and CDR2 FQNNGV. The junction had 2 bases not matched to a gene; V was cut back by 1 base and J by 0 bases. CDR3 length equals 16 residues. The CDR3 DNA reads as TGTGCCAGCAGCTTAGGCGGGAGGAGCTCCTACAATGAGCAGTTCTTC. Translating it yields CASSLGGRSSYNEQFF. Supplemented by reference TRBV11-2 and TRBJ2-1, the full variable domain reads EAGVAQSPRYKIIEKRQSVAFWCNPISGHATLYWYQQILGQGPKLLIQFQNNGVVDDSQLPKDRFSAERLKGVDSTLKIQPAKLEDSAVYLCASSLGGRSSYNEQFFGPGTRLTVL.

The DNA of the CDR3 is TGTGCCAGCGCTTCGCCAGGGGAGTCCTACGAGCAGTACTTC. It specifies CASASPGESYEQYF. The genes are TRBV27 and TRBJ2-7; possible D gene TRBD1, 6 bases. The CDR3 totals 14 residues. Trimming removed 8 bases from V and 1 base from J, with 15 bases in between. CDR1 is MNHEY and CDR2 is SMNVEV in the germline V gene (reference sequence).

The V call is TRBV4-2, the J call TRBJ1-6; 10 bases line up with TRBD1. CDR1 is LGHNA, CDR2 YNFKEQ, per germline. V shed 3 bases, J shed 7 bases, and the junction held 6 bases outside the gene matches. The CDR3 contains 16 residues. The CDR3 protein is CASSHGTGDMNSPLHF. CDR3 DNA: TGTGCCAGCAGCCACGGGACAGGGGACATGAATTCACCCCTCCACTTT.

The gene calls are TRBV18 and TRBJ2-3; 8 bases fit TRBD2. V was clipped by 3 bases and J by 6 bases; unmatched bases: 11. The CDR3 consists of 16 residues. Germline V gene data show CDR1 as KGHSH and CDR2 as LQKENI. The CDR3 DNA reads as TGTGCCAGCTCACCCCACGGAGCGGGGGCGGGCGATACGCAGTATTTT. This gives the protein CASSPHGAGAGDTQYF.

The chain recombines TRBV5-1 with TRBJ2-3; TRBD1 aligns across 10 bases. Germline assignment: CDR1 SGHRS and CDR2 YFSETQ. V lost 4 bases and J lost 7; bases outside the gene matches: 6. This CDR3 comprises 14 residues. The CDR3 region is CASSAGTGEYTQYF. Here the CDR3 DNA reads TGCGCCAGCAGCGCCGGGACAGGGGAATATACGCAGTATTTT.